This T cell receptor (beta chain) comes out of a study of CD8 T cells in Susac syndrome. cDNA came from roughly 0.47 to 1 ug RNA primed by random hexamers. MiXCR was run by TCRdb on the immunoSEQ multiplex PCR reads, yielding one entry per CDR3 protein. The profile covers some 200,000 distinct CDR3 sequences, with approximately 96% appearing a single time and approximately 0.089% taken by the ten largest. The TCR comes from a human donor with Susac syndrome. The sample comprised CD4+ T cells from PBMCs.

CDR3: CSARDRLNTEAFF. CDR3 bases: TGCAGCGCAAGGGACAGGCTGAACACTGAAGCTTTCTTT. The V call is TRBV29-1, the J call TRBJ1-1, with TRBD1 identical over 8 bases. Germline V gene sequence: CDR1 SQVTM, CDR2 ANQGSEA. The CDR3 totals 13 residues. The V gene end was trimmed by 7 bases and the J gene end by 0 bases; junction bases not matched to a gene: 4.